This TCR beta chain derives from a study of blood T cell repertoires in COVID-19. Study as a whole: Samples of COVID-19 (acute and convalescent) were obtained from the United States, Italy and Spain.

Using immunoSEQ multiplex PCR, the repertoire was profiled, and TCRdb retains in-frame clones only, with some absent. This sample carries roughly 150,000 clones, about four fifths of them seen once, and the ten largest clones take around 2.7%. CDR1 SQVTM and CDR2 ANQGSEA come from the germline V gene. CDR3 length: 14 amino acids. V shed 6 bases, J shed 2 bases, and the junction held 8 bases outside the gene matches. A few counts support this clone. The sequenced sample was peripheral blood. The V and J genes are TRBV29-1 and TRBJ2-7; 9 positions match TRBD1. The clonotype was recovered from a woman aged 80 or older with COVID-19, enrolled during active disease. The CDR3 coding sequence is TGCAGCGTGAGACAGGGGGTCCTTACCTACGAGCAGTACTTC. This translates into CSVRQGVLTYEQYF.